This record concerns one TCR beta chain sequence. The data are from a study of blood T cell repertoires in COVID-19. Study overall: Samples representing acute and convalescent COVID-19 were sourced from the United States, Italy and Spain. The cDNA or gDNA used as material had been derived from T cells, B-cell-depleted T cells, or PBMCs.

V was clipped by 6 bases and J by 6 bases, with 18 bases between them. CDR1 MDHEN and CDR2 SYDVKM come from the germline V gene. The CDR3 has 15 residues. Study processing details: Amplification of reference gene primers was used by the study to estimate nucleated cell counts. Using immunoSEQ multiplex PCR, the repertoire was profiled, and TCRdb retains in-frame clones only, with some absent. V, J and clone size reflect that table, while D and trimming were determined from the DNA. The table lists roughly 92,000 clones, approximately 80% of them singletons. Sequencing was carried out using peripheral blood. This sequence originates from a woman over 75 with active or convalescent COVID-19. The V call is TRBV28, the J call TRBJ2-1; possibly TRBD2 for D (5 bases). CDR3 bases: TGTGCCAGCAGCCCCGGCGCCCTCGGGATCAATGAGCAGTTCTTC. Its protein is CASSPGALGINEQFF.